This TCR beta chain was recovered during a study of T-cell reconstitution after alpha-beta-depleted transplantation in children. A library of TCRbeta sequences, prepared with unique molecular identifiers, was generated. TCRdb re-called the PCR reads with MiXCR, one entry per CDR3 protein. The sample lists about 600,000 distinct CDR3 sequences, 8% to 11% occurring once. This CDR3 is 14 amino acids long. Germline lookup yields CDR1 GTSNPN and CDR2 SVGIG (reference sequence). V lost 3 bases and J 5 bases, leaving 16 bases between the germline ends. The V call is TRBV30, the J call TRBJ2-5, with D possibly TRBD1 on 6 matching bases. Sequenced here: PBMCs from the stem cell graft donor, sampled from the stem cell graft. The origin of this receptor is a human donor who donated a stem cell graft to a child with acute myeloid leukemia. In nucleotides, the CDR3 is TGTGCCTGGAGAATTCCCCAGGGGTGGGAGACCCAGTACTTC. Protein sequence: CAWRIPQGWETQYF.